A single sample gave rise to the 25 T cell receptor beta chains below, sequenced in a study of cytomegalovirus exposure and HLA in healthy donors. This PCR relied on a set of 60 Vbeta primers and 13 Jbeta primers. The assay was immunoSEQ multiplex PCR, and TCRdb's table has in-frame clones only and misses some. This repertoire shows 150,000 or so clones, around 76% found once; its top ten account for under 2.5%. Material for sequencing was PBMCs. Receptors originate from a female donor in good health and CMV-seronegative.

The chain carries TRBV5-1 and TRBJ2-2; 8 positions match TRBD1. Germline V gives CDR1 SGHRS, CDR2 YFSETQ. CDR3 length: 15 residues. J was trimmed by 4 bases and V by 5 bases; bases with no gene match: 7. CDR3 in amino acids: CASSMTGAGTGELFF. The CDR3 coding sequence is TGCGCCAGCAGTATGACAGGGGCGGGCACCGGGGAGCTGTTTTTT.

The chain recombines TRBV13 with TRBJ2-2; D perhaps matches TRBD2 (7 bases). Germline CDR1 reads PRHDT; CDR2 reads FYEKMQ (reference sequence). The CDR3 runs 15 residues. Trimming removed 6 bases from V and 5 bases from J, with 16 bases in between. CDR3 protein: CASRAGLGGTGELFF. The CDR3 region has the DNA TGTGCCAGCAGAGCCGGACTAGGGGGGACCGGGGAGCTGTTTTTT.

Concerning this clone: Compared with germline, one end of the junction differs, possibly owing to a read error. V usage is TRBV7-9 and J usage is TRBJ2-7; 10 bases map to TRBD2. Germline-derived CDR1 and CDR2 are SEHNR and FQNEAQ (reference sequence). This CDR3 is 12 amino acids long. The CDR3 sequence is CASTSGTYEQYF. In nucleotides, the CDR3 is TGTGCTAGCACTAGCGGGACCTACGAGCAGTACTTC.

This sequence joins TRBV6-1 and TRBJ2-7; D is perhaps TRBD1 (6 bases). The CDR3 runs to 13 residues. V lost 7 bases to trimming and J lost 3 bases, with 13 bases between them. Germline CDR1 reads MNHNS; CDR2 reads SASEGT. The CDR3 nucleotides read TGTGCCAGCACCCCCCAGGGGCGCTACGAGCAGTACTTC. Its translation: CASTPQGRYEQYF.

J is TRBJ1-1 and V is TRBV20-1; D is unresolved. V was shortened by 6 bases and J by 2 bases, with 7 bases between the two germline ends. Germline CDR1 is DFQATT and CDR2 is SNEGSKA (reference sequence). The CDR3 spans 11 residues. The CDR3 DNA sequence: TGCAGTGCCCCCTTCAACACTGAAGCTTTCTTT. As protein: CSAPFNTEAFF.

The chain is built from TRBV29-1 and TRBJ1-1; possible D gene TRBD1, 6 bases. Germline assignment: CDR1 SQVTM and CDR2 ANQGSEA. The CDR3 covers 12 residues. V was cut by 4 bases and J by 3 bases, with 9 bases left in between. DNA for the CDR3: TGCAGCGTTGTATCAGGGGACACTGAAGCTTTCTTT. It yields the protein CSVVSGDTEAFF.

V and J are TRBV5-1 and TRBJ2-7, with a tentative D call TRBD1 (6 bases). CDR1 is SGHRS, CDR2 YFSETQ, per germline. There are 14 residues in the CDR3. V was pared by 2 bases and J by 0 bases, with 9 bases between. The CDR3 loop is CASSFTGHSYEQYF. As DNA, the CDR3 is TGCGCCAGCAGCTTCACGGGACACTCCTACGAGCAGTACTTC.

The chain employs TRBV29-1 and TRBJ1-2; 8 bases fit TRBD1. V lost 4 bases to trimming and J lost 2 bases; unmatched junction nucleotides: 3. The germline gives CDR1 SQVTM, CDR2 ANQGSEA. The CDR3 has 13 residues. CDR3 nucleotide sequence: TGCAGCGTTGTAGCAGGGGGCAACTATGGCTACACCTTC. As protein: CSVVAGGNYGYTF.

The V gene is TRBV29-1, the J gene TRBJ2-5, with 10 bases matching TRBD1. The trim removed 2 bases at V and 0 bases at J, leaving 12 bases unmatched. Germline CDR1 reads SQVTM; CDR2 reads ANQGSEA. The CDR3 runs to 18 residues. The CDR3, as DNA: TGCAGCGTTGAATTTACCAGACCGGGACAGGGGTACCAAGAGACCCAGTACTTC. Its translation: CSVEFTRPGQGYQETQYF.

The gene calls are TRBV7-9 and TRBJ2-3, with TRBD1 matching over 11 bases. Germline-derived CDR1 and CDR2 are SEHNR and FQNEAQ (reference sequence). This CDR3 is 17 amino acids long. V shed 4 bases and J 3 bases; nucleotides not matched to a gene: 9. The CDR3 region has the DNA TGTGCCAGCAGCTCGCCTGGACAGGGGGCCACAACAGATACGCAGTATTTT. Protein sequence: CASSSPGQGATTDTQYF.

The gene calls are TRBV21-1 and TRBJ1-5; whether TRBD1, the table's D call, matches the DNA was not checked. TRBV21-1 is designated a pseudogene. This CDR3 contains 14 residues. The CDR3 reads CASSTHRVGQPQHF. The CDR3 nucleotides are TGTGCCAGCAGCACCCACAGGGTAGGTCAGCCCCAGCATTTT.

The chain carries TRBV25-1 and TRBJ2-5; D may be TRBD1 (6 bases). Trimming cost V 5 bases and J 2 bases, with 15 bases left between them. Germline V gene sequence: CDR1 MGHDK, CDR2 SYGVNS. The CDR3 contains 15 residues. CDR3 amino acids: CASSNTDRLQETQYF. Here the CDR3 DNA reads TGTGCCAGCAGTAACACTGACAGGCTACAAGAGACCCAGTACTTC.

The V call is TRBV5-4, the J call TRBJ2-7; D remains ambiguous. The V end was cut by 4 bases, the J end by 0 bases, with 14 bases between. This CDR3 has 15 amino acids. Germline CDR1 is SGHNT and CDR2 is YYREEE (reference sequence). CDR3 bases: TGTGCCAGCAGCCCGCTCCGGTCGAGCTCCTACGAGCAGTACTTC. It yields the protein CASSPLRSSSYEQYF.

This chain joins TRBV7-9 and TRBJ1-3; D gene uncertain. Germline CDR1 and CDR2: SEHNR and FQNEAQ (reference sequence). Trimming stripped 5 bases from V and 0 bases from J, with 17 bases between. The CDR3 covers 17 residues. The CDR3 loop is CASSPPGGKGSGNTIYF. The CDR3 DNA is TGTGCCAGCAGCCCCCCCGGCGGGAAAGGCTCTGGAAACACCATATATTTT.

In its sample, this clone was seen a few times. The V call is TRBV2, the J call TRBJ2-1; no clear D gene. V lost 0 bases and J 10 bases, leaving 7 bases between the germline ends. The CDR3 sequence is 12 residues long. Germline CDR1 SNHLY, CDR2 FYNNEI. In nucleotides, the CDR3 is TGTGCCAGCAGTGAAGCGCGACTCGAGCAGTTCTTC. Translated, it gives CASSEARLEQFF.

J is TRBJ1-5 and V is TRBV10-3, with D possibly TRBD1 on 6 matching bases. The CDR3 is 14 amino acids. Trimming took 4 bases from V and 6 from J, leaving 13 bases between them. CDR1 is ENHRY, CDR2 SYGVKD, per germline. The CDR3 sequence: CAISGKQGSQPQHF. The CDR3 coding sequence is TGTGCCATCAGTGGGAAACAGGGAAGTCAGCCCCAGCATTTT.

The CDR3 is CASSRDRSSYEQYF. The CDR3 DNA sequence: TGTGCCAGCAGTAGGGACAGGAGCTCCTACGAGCAGTACTTC. This sequence joins TRBV6-5 and TRBJ2-7; TRBD1 matches 8 bases. Trimming took 5 bases from V and 0 from J; bases not matched to a gene: 3. CDR1 is MNHEY and CDR2 is SVGAGI in the germline V gene. This CDR3 spans 14 amino acids.

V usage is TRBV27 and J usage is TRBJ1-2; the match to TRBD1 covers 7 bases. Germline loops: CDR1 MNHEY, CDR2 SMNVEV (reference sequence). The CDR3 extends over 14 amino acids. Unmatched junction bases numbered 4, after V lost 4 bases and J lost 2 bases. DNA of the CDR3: TGTGCCAGCAGTTCCTTGACAGGGAACTATGGCTACACCTTC. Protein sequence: CASSSLTGNYGYTF.

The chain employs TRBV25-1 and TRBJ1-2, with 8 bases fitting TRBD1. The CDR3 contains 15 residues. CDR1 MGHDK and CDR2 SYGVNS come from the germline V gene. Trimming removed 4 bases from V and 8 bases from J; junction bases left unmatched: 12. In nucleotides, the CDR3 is TGTGCCAGCAGTGGGGTAGGGACAGGCCTAGCGGGCTACACCTTC. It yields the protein CASSGVGTGLAGYTF.

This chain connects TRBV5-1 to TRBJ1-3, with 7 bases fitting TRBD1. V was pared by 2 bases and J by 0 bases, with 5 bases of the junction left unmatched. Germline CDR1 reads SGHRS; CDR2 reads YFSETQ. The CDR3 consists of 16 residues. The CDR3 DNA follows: TGCGCCAGCAGCTTAGACAGGGTGGGCTCTGGAAACACCATATATTTT. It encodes CASSLDRVGSGNTIYF.

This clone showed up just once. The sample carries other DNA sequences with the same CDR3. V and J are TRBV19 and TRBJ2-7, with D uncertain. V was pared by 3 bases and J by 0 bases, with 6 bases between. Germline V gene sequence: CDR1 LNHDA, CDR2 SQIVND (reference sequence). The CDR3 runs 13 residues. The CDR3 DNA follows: TGTGCCAGTAGTATCGAGGCCTCCTACGAGCAGTACTTC. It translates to CASSIEASYEQYF.

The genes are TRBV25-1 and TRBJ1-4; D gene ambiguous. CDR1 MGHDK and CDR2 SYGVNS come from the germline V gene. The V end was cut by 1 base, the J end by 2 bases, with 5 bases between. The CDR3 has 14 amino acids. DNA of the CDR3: TGTGCCAGCAGTGAATCGGGTACTAATGAAAAACTGTTTTTT. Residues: CASSESGTNEKLFF. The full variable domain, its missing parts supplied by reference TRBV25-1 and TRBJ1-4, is EADIYQTPRYLVIGTGKKITLECSQTMGHDKMYWYQQDPGMELHLIHYSYGVNSTEKGDLSSESTVSRIRTEHFPLTLESARPSHTSQYLCASSESGTNEKLFFGSGTQLSVL.

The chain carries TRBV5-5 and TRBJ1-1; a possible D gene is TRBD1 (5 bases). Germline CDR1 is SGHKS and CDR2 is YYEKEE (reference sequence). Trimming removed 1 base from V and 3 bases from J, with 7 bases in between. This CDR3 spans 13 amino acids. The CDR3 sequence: CASSLTGDTEAFF. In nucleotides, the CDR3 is TGTGCCAGCAGCTTGACGGGGGACACTGAAGCTTTCTTT.

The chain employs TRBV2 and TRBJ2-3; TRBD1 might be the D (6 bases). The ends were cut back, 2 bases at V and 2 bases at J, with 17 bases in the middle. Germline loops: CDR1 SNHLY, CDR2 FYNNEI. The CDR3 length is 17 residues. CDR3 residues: CASSESDRRRATDTQYF. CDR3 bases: TGTGCCAGCAGTGAATCCGACAGGCGGCGAGCCACAGATACGCAGTATTTT.

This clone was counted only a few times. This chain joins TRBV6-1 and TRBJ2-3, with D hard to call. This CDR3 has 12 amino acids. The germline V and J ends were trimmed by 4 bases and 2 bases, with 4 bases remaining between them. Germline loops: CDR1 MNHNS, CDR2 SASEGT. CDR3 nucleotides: TGTGCCAGCAGTGCCTACACAGATACGCAGTATTTT. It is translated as CASSAYTDTQYF.